A single sample is the source of the 18 T cell receptor beta chains below, sequenced in a study of spatial heterogeneity in lung cancer. Specified time point: sample taken at primary tumor resection. Sequencing covered unsorted whole RNA taken from tumor, nontumor lung or frozen PBMC. From the 5' RACE reads, TCRdb called clonotypes with MiXCR, one entry per CDR3 protein. The data show fewer than 12,000 distinct CDR3 sequences, 8.5% to 9.5% seen once. The source material was PBMCs, sampled at surgery. The source is a male donor with early-stage non-small cell lung cancer.

By share of the sample, this clonotype is medium-sized (0.01 to 0.1%). The rearrangement uses TRBV30 and TRBJ1-5; a weak D match, TRBD1 (5 bases). V lost 1 base and J 7 bases, leaving 11 bases between the germline ends. CDR3 length: 13 residues. The germline CDR1 and CDR2 sequences are GTSNPN and SVGIG (reference sequence). For the CDR3, the DNA is TGTGCCTGGAGTGCTCAGGGAGGCCAGCCCCAGCATTTT. Translation gives CAWSAQGGQPQHF.

This clonotype was observed a handful of times. This rearrangement joins TRBV9 to TRBJ2-2; D unclear. V lost 0 bases to trimming and J lost 2 bases, with 8 bases between them. Germline V gives CDR1 SGDLS, CDR2 YYNGEE. The CDR3 totals 15 residues. CDR3 sequence reads: CASSVGQVNTGELFF. CDR3 coding DNA: TGTGCCAGCAGCGTAGGGCAGGTCAACACCGGGGAGCTGTTTTTT. The full variable domain, in which reference TRBV9 and TRBJ2-2 provide the parts outside the CDR3, is DSGVTQTPKHLITATGQRVTLRCSPRSGDLSVYWYQQSLDQGLQFLIQYYNGEERAKGNILERFSAQQFPDLHSELNLSSLELGDSALYFCASSVGQVNTGELFFGEGSRLTVL.

The CDR3 loop is CASSYSGTGGFYEQYF. CDR3 nucleotide sequence: TGTGCCAGCAGTTACTCCGGGACAGGGGGCTTCTACGAGCAGTACTTC. The V and J genes are TRBV6-5 and TRBJ2-7; 12 bases are shared with TRBD1. V dropped 0 bases and J dropped 3; count of bases not matched to a gene: 3. Germline CDR1 MNHEY, CDR2 SVGAGI. The CDR3 runs to 16 residues.

This clonotype was observed many times. The chain recombines TRBV18 with TRBJ2-2; perhaps TRBD1 as D (5 bases). Deletions cut 3 bases from V and 0 bases from J, with 14 bases between. CDR1 and CDR2 from the germline V gene are KGHSH and LQKENI. The CDR3 runs to 17 residues. CDR3 sequence reads: CASSPAQAPTNTGELFF. The CDR3 coding sequence is TGTGCCAGCTCACCGGCACAGGCGCCTACGAACACCGGGGAGCTGTTTTTT.

The sample holds many counts of this clonotype. V is TRBV19 and J is TRBJ2-3, with TRBD2 matching 7 bases. Germline V gene data show CDR1 as LNHDA and CDR2 as SQIVND (reference sequence). The CDR3 runs to 15 residues. V shed 3 bases, J shed 3 bases, and the junction held 6 bases outside the gene matches. As DNA, the CDR3 is TGTGCCAGTAGTATGTACCGCGGGGGAACAGATACGCAGTATTTT. This translates into CASSMYRGGTDTQYF.

This clonotype was recorded many times. The rearrangement links TRBV7-2 to TRBJ1-4; D remains ambiguous. This CDR3 region has 13 residues. Germline lookup yields CDR1 SGHTA and CDR2 FQGNSA. Trimming cost V 5 bases and J 10 bases, with 14 bases left between them. Written as DNA, the CDR3 is TGTGCCAGCAGCCCCTGGACGTCGGGAAAACTGTTTTTT. Translating it yields CASSPWTSGKLFF.

The chain is built from TRBV18 and TRBJ2-1; 7 nucleotides match TRBD1. The germline V gene encodes CDR1 KGHSH and CDR2 LQKENI. CDR3 length: 16 residues. The trim removed 8 bases at V and 7 bases at J, leaving 17 bases unmatched. CDR3 region: CASLYRQGAPDNEQFF. The CDR3 region has the DNA TGTGCCAGCCTATACCGACAGGGCGCCCCGGATAATGAGCAGTTCTTC.

Judged by abundance, this clonotype is medium-sized. V is TRBV27 and J is TRBJ1-5, with D tentatively TRBD1 (5 bases). CDR3 length equals 14 residues. Germline V gene sequence: CDR1 MNHEY, CDR2 SMNVEV (reference sequence). The germline V and J ends were trimmed by 9 bases and 4 bases, with 16 bases remaining between them. The CDR3 loop is CARERGDGNQPQHF. CDR3 nucleotide sequence: TGTGCCAGGGAACGTGGGGACGGGAATCAGCCCCAGCATTTT.

The table lists this clonotype with many counts. J is TRBJ1-1 and V is TRBV9; 12 bases match TRBD1. CDR3 length equals 18 residues. Germline loops: CDR1 SGDLS, CDR2 YYNGEE. The V segment lost 0 bases and the J segment 3 bases; nucleotides outside the gene matches: 9. The CDR3 coding sequence is TGTGCCAGCAGCGTAGGAATTGGGACAGGGGGCGCGGACACTGAAGCTTTCTTT. Residues: CASSVGIGTGGADTEAFF.

At least ten counts were recorded for this clonotype. The rearrangement uses TRBV4-3 and TRBJ2-7; 10 nucleotides match TRBD1. The CDR3 totals 17 residues. V lost 4 bases, J lost 4 bases, and 13 bases stayed unmatched. Per the germline V gene, CDR1 is LGHNA and CDR2 is YSLEER. CDR3 region: CASSPGESDRGLYEQYF. In DNA, the CDR3 is TGCGCCAGCAGCCCGGGCGAAAGTGACAGGGGGCTATACGAGCAGTACTTC.

This clonotype showed up many times. The CDR3 nucleotides are TGTGCCACCGAGGGACAGCCGGGACAGCCCCAGCATTTT. Encoded protein: CATEGQPGQPQHF. The gene calls are TRBV24-1 and TRBJ1-5, with TRBD1 matching 7 bases. J gave up 7 bases and V 9 bases, and 8 bases lay outside the gene matches. CDR3 length: 13 residues. Looked up from germline, CDR1 is KGHDR and CDR2 is SFDVKD.

This clonotype was picked up many times. V is TRBV9 and J is TRBJ2-5, with 7 bases lining up with TRBD2. Per the germline V gene, CDR1 is SGDLS and CDR2 is YYNGEE. The CDR3 has 15 residues. J was trimmed by 1 base and V by 2 bases; bases with no gene match: 5. DNA of the CDR3: TGTGCCAGCAGCGTTGGGGGGGGTCCCCAAGAGACCCAGTACTTC. This encodes CASSVGGGPQETQYF.

Many counts were recorded for this clonotype. This sequence joins TRBV3-1 and TRBJ1-6; D is perhaps TRBD1 (5 bases). Trimming stripped 0 bases from V and 5 bases from J, with 14 bases between. This CDR3 region has 17 residues. Germline V CDR1 and CDR2: LGHDT, YNNKEL (reference sequence). CDR3 sequence (DNA): TGTGCCAGCAGCCAAGATGGCCCAGGGTGGGATAATTCACCCCTCCACTTT. Translating it yields CASSQDGPGWDNSPLHF.

The chain couples TRBV20-1 to TRBJ1-5, with a tentative D call TRBD1 (5 bases). Germline-derived CDR1 and CDR2 are DFQATT and SNEGSKA (reference sequence). The CDR3 has 14 residues. Trimming took off 6 bases at V and 0 bases at J, with 12 bases between the two ends. The CDR3 is CSATEVGSNQPQHF. The CDR3 region has the DNA TGCAGTGCGACAGAGGTCGGTAGCAATCAGCCCCAGCATTTT.

This clonotype is categorized as medium-sized. The chain employs TRBV7-2 and TRBJ2-4, with TRBD1 matching over 8 bases. The CDR3 sequence is 13 residues long. Trimming removed 5 bases from V and 9 bases from J; junction bases left unmatched: 6. Per the germline V gene, CDR1 is SGHTA and CDR2 is FQGNSA. The CDR3 sequence is CASSPGTGPIQYF. Written as DNA, the CDR3 is TGTGCCAGCAGCCCGGGGACAGGTCCCATTCAGTACTTC.

The gene calls are TRBV12-5 and TRBJ1-1, with a weak D call TRBD1 (5 bases). The CDR3 is made up of 14 amino acids. Germline CDR1 reads LGHNT; CDR2 reads FRNRAP. The CDR3 bases are TGTGCCAGCAGATCGGGGCATTTTGGCACTGAAGCTTTCTTT. Protein: CASRSGHFGTEAFF.

In this sample, this clonotype turned up many times. The chain joins TRBV2 to TRBJ2-3, with a possible D match to TRBD1 (5 bases). Germline-derived CDR1 and CDR2 are SNHLY and FYNNEI. V was trimmed by 4 bases and J by 1 base, leaving 9 bases between them. The length of the CDR3 is 14 residues. The CDR3 loop reads CASSVTGRTDTQYF. In DNA, the CDR3 is TGTGCCAGCAGTGTAACAGGCCGCACAGATACGCAGTATTTT.

A few counts support this clonotype. The chain has TRBV7-2 and TRBJ2-7; 8 nucleotides line up with TRBD1. CDR1 is SGHTA, CDR2 FQGNSA, per germline. The trim removed 3 bases at V and 6 bases at J, leaving 7 bases unmatched. This CDR3 has 14 residues. The CDR3: CASSLQGAIGEQYF. The CDR3 bases are TGTGCCAGCAGCTTGCAGGGGGCGATCGGCGAGCAGTACTTC.